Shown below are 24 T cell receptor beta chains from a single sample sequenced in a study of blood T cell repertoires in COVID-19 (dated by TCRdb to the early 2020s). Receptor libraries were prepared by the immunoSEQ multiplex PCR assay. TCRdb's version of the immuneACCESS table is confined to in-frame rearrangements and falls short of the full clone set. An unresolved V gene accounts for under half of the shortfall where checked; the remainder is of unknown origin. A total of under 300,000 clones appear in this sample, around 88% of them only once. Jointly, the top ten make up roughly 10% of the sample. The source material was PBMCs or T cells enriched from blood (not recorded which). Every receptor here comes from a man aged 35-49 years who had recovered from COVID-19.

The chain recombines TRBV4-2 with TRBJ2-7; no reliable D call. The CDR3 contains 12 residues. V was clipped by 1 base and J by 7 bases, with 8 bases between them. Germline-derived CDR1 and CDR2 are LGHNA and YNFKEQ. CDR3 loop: CASSQGIGEQYF. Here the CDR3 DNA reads TGTGCCAGCAGCCAAGGTATCGGGGAGCAGTACTTC.

CDR3 sequence (DNA): TGTGCTAGTGTCGCTGACAGAGCAACTAATGAAAAACTGTTTTTT. Protein: CASVADRATNEKLFF. The chain joins TRBV12-5 to TRBJ1-4, with D perhaps matching TRBD1 (5 bases). The CDR3 runs to 15 residues. The V end was cut by 7 bases, the J end by 0 bases, with 12 bases between. Germline V gene sequence: CDR1 LGHNT, CDR2 FRNRAP.

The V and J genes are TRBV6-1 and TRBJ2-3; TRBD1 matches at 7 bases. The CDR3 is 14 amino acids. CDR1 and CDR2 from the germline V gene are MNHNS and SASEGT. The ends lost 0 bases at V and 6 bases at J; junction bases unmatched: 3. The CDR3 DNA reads TGTGCCAGCAGTGAAGCTGGCAGGGGGGATACGCAGTATTTT. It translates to CASSEAGRGDTQYF.

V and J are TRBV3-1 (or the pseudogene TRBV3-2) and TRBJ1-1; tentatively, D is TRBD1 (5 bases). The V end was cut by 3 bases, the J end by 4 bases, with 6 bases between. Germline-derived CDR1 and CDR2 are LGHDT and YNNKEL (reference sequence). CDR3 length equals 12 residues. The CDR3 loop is CASSQTATEAFF. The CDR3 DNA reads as TGTGCCAGCAGCCAGACAGCCACTGAAGCTTTCTTT.

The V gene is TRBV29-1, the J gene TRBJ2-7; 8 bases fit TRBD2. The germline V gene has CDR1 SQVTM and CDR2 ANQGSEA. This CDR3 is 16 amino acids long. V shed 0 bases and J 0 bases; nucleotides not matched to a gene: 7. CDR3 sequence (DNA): TGCAGCGTTGAAGAGGGGGAGCGGGAGAGCTCCTACGAGCAGTACTTC. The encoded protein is CSVEEGERESSYEQYF.

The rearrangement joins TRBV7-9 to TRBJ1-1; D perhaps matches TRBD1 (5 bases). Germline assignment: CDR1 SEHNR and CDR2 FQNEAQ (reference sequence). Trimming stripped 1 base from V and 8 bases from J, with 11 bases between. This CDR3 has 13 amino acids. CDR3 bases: TGTGCCAGCAGCTTAGGGCAGGGATGGGAAGCTTTCTTT. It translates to CASSLGQGWEAFF. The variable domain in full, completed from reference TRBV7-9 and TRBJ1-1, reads DTGVSQNPRHKITKRGQNVTFRCDPISEHNRLYWYRQTLGQGPEFLTYFQNEAQLEKSRLLSDRFSAERPKGSFSTLEIQRTEQGDSAMYLCASSLGQGWEAFFGQGTRLTVV.

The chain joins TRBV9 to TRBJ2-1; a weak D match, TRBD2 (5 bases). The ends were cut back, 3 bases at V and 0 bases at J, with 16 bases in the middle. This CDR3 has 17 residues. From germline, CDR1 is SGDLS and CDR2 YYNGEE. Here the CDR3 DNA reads TGTGCCAGCAGCGGCCGAGAAGGCCGGGGCTCCTACAATGAGCAGTTCTTC. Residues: CASSGREGRGSYNEQFF.

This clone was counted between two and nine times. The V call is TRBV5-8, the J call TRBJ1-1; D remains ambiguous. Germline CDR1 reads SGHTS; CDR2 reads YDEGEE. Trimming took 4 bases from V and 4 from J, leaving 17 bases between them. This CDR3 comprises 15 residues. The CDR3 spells CASSREQLKSTEAFF. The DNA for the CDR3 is TGTGCCAGCAGCCGCGAACAGCTTAAAAGCACTGAAGCTTTCTTT. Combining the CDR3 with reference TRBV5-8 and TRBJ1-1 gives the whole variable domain EAGVTQSPTHLIKTRGQQATLRCSPISGHTSVYWYQQALGLGLQFLLWYDEGEERNRGNFPPRFSGRQFPNYSSELNVNALELEDSALYLCASSREQLKSTEAFFGQGTRLTVV.

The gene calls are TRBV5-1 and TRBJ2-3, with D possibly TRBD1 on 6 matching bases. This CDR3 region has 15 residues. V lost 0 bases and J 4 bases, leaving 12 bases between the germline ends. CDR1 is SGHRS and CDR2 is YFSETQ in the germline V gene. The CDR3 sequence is CASSLAPWGPDTQYF. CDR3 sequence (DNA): TGCGCCAGCAGCTTGGCTCCTTGGGGGCCAGATACGCAGTATTTT.

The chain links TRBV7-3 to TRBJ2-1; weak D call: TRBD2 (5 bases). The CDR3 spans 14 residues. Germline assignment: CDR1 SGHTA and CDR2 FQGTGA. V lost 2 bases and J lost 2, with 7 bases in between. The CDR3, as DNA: TGTGCCAGCAGCTTAGGAGGACCCTACAATGAGCAGTTCTTC. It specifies CASSLGGPYNEQFF. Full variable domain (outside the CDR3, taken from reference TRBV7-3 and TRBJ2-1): GAGVSQTPSNKVTEKGKYVELRCDPISGHTALYWYRQSLGQGPEFLIYFQGTGAADDSGLPNDRFFAVRPEGSVSTLKIQRTERGDSAVYLCASSLGGPYNEQFFGPGTRLTVL.

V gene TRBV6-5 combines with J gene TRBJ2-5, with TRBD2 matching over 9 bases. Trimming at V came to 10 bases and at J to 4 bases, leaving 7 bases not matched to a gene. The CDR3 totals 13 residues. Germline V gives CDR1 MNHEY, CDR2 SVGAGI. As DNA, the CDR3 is TGTGCCATTATCCTAGCGGGAATAGAGACCCAGTACTTC. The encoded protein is CAIILAGIETQYF.

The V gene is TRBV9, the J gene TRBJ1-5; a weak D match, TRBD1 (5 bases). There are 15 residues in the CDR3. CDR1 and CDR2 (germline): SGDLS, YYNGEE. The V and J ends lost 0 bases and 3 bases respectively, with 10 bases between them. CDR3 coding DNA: TGTGCCAGCAGCGTAGCCGACAGTTACAATCAGCCCCAGCATTTT. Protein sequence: CASSVADSYNQPQHF.

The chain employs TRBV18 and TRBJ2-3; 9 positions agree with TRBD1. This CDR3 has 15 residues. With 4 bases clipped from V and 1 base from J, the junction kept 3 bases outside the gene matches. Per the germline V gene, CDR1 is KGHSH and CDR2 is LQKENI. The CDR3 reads CASSLQGARTDTQYF. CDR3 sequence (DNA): TGTGCCAGCTCACTACAGGGGGCTCGCACAGATACGCAGTATTTT. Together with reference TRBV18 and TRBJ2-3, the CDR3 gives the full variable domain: NAGVMQNPRHLVRRRGQEARLRCSPMKGHSHVYWYRQLPEEGLKFMVYLQKENIIDESGMPKERFSAEFPKEGPSILRIQQVVRGDSAAYFCASSLQGARTDTQYFGPGTRLTVL.

This CDR3 reads CASSLTTQNQPQHF. The CDR3 region has the DNA TGTGCCAGCAGTTTAACCACGCAGAATCAGCCCCAGCATTTT. This chain connects TRBV28 to TRBJ1-5; D is unclear. Germline CDR1 is MDHEN and CDR2 is SYDVKM. This CDR3 is 14 amino acids long. Deletions cut 2 bases from V and 4 bases from J, with 9 bases between.

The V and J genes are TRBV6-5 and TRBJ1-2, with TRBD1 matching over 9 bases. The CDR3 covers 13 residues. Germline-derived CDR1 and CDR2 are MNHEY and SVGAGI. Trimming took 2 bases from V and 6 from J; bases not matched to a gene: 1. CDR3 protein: CASSYGQGNGYTF. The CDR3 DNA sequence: TGTGCCAGCAGTTACGGACAGGGGAATGGCTACACCTTC.

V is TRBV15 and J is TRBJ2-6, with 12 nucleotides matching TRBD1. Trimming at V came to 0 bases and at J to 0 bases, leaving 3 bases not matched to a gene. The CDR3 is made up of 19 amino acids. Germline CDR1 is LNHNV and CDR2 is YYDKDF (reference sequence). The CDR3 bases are TGTGCCACCAGCAGAGAACGGGACAGGGGGCTCTCTGGGGCCAACGTCCTGACTTTC. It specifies CATSRERDRGLSGANVLTF.

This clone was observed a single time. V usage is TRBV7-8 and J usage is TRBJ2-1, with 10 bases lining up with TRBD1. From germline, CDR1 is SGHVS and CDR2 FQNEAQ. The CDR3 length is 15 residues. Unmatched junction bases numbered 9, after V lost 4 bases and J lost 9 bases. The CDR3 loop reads CASSSRQGAPSEQFF. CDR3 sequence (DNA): TGTGCCAGCAGCTCGCGACAGGGGGCGCCGAGTGAGCAGTTCTTC.

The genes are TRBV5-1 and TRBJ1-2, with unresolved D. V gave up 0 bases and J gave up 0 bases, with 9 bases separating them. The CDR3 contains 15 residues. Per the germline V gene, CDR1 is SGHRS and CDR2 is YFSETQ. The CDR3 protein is CASSLETASNYGYTF. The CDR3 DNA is TGCGCCAGCAGCTTGGAAACAGCATCTAACTATGGCTACACCTTC.

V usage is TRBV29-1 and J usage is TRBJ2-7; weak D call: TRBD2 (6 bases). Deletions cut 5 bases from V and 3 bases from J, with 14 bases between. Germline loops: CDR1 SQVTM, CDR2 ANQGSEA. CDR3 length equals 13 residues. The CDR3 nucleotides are TGCAGCGTTTACGCGGAGGGAAACTACGAGCAGTACTTC. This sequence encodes CSVYAEGNYEQYF.

The CDR3 DNA reads TGTGCCAGCAGCCCGGGGCGGGGGGGTAGCACAGATACGCAGTATTTT. This encodes CASSPGRGGSTDTQYF. The chain joins TRBV13 to TRBJ2-3; 9 bases match TRBD2. CDR3 length: 16 amino acids. Unmatched junction bases numbered 6, after V lost 5 bases and J lost 0 bases. Germline V gene sequence: CDR1 PRHDT, CDR2 FYEKMQ (reference sequence).

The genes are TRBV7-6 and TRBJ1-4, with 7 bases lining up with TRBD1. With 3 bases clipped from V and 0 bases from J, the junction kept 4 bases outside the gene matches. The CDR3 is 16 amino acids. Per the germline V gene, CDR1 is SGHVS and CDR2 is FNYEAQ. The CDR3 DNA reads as TGTGCCAGCAGCTTTGCTCAGGGGGCAACTAATGAAAAACTGTTTTTT. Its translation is CASSFAQGATNEKLFF.

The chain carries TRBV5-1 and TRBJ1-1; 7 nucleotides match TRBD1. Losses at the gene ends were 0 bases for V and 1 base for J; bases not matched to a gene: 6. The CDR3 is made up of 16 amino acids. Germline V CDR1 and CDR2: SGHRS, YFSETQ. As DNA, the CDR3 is TGCGCCAGCAGCTTGGGGATCCGGGACAGGAACACTGAAGCTTTCTTT. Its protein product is CASSLGIRDRNTEAFF.

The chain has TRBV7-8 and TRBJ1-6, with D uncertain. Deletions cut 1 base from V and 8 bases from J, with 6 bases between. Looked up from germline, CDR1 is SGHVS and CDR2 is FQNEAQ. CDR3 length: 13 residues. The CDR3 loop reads CASSLELYSPLHF. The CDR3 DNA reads TGTGCCAGCAGCTTAGAATTATATTCACCCCTCCACTTT.

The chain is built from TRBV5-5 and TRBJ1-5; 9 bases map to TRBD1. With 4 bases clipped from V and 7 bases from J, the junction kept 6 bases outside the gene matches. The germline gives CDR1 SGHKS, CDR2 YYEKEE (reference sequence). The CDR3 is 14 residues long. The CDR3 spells CASSRDREYQPQHF. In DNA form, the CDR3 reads TGTGCCAGCAGCCGGGACAGGGAATACCAGCCCCAGCATTTT. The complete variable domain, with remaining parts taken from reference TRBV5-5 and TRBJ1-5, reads DAGVTQSPTHLIKTRGQQVTLRCSPISGHKSVSWYQQVLGQGPQFIFQYYEKEERGRGNFPDRFSARQFPNYSSELNVNALLLGDSALYLCASSRDREYQPQHFGDGTRLSIL.